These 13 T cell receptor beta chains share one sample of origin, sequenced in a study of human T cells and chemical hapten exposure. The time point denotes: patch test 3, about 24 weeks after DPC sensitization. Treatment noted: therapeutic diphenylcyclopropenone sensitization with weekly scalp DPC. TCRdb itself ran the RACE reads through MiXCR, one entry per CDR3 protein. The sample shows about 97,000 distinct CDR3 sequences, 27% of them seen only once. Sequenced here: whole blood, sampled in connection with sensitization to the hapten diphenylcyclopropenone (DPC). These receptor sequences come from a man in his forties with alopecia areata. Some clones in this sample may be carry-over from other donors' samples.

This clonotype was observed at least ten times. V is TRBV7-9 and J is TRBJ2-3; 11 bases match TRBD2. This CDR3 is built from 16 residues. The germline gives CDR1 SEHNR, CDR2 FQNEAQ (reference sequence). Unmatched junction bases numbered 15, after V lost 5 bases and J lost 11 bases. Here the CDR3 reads CASSPGLAERDGVQYF. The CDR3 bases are TGTGCCAGCAGCCCGGGACTAGCGGAAAGGGACGGGGTGCAGTATTTT.

CDR3 region: CASSLSADHQETQYF. The CDR3 DNA sequence: TGTGCCAGCAGTTTGTCAGCGGACCACCAAGAGACCCAGTACTTC. The chain combines TRBV28 with TRBJ2-5; possibly TRBD2 for D (5 bases). Trimming stripped 3 bases from V and 0 bases from J, with 11 bases between. The length of the CDR3 is 15 residues. Germline assignment: CDR1 MDHEN and CDR2 SYDVKM. The full variable domain, completed using reference TRBV28 and TRBJ2-5, is DVKVTQSSRYLVKRTGEKVFLECVQDMDHENMFWYRQDPGLGLRLIYFSYDVKMKEKGDIPEGYSVSREKKERFSLILESASTNQTSMYLCASSLSADHQETQYFGPGTRLLVL.

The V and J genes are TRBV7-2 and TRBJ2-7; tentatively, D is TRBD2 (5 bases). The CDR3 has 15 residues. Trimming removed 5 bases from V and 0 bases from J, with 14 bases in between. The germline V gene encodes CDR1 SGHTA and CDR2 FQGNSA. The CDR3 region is CASSPRGGRSYEQYF. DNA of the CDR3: TGTGCCAGCAGCCCACGTGGCGGGCGCTCCTACGAGCAGTACTTC.

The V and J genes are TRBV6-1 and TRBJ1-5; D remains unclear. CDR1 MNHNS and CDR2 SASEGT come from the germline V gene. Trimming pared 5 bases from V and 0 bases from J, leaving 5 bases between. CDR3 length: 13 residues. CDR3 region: CASSTHSNQPQHF. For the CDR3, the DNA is TGTGCCAGCAGTACACATAGCAATCAGCCCCAGCATTTT.

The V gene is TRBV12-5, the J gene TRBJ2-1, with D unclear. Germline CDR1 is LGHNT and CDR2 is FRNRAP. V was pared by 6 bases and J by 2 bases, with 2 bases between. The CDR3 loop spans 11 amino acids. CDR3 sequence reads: CASGTYNEQFF. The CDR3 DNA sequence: TGTGCTAGTGGCACCTACAATGAGCAGTTCTTC.

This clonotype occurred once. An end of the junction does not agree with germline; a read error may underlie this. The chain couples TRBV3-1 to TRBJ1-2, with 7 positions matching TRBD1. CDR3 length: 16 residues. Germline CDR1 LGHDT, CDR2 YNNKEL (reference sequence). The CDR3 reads CASSSRGGRGSYGDTF. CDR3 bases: TGTGCCAGCAGTTCTAGAGGGGGCCGGGGGAGCTATGGCGACACCTTC.

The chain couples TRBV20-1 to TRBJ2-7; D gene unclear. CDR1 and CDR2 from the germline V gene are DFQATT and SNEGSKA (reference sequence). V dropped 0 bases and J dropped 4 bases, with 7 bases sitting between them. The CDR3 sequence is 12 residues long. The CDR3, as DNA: TGCAGTGCTAGAGAAAAGCCATACGAGCAGTACTTC. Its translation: CSAREKPYEQYF.

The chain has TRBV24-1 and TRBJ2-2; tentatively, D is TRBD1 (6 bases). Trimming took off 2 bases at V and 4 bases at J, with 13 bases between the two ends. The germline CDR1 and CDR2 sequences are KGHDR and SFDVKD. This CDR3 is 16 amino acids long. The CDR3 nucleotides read TGTGCCACCAGTGATTCAGGGGTGGTGAGCACCGGGGAGCTGTTTTTT. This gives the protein CATSDSGVVSTGELFF.

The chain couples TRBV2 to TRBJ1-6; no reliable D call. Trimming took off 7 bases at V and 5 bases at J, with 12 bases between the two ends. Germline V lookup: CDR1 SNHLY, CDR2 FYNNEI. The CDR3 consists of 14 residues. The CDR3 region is CASKLSQNNSPLHF. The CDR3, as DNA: TGTGCCAGCAAGTTGTCACAGAATAATTCACCCCTCCACTTT.

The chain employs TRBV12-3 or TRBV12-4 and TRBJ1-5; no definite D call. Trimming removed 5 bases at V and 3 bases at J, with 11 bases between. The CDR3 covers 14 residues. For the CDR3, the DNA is TGTGCCAGCAGTCCAAGGCATAACAATCAGCCCCAGCATTTT. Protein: CASSPRHNNQPQHF.

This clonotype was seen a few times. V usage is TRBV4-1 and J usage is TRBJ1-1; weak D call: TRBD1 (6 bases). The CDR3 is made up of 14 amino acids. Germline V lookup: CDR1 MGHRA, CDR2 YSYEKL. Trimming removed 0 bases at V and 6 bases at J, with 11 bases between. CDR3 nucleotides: TGCGCCAGCAGCCAAGATCGGGGGGCTTCTGAAGCTTTCTTT. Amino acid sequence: CASSQDRGASEAFF.

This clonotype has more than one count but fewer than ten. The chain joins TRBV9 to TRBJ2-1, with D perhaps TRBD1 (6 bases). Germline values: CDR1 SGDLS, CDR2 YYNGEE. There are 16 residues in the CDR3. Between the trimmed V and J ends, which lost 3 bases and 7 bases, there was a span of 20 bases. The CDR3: CASSAHSTIQGNEQFF. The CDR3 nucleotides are TGTGCCAGCAGCGCTCATAGCACTATCCAGGGGAATGAGCAGTTCTTC.

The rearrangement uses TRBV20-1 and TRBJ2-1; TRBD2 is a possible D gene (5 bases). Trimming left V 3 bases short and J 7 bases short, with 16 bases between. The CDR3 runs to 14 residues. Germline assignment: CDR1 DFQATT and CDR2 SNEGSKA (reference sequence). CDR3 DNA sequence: TGCAGTGCTAGGGCCACTAGTGGGGTAAATGAGCAGTTCTTC. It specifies CSARATSGVNEQFF.